This T cell receptor (beta chain) stems from a study of blood T cell repertoires in COVID-19. As for the study in general: Nucleic acid was either cDNA or gDNA, and it came from T cells, B-cell-depleted T cells, or PBMCs.

Per the original data handling: Reference gene primer amplification in the assay estimated nucleated cell counts. Data came from immunoSEQ multiplex PCR; TCRdb stores just in-frame clones and leaves some out. From that table come the V and J calls and clone size; the DNA was used to work out D and trimming. The table lists 90,000 to 140,000 clones, 81% of them singletons. V was clipped by 6 bases and J by 6 bases; unmatched bases: 4. The length of the CDR3 is 13 residues. Germline lookup yields CDR1 MNHEY and CDR2 SMNVEV (reference sequence). The genes are TRBV27 and TRBJ2-7; 11 nucleotides agree with TRBD1. Material for sequencing was peripheral blood. This TCR derives from a man at least 80 years old with acute or convalescent COVID-19. CDR3 protein: CASRGQGVSEQYF. The CDR3 coding sequence is TGTGCCAGCAGGGGACAGGGGGTTTCCGAGCAGTACTTC.